The 10 T cell receptor beta chains presented below share a single source sample, sequenced in a study of T cell responses to AZD1222 COVID-19 vaccine. The protocol was immunoSEQ multiplex PCR, while the TCRdb copy is restricted to in-frame clones and leaves out a portion. The sample comprises 150,000 to 200,000 clones, 91% of which are singletons, and over 1.5% rests with the top ten. Sequenced here: peripheral blood, sampled 28 days after the second AZD1222 dose. Every receptor here comes from an adult who received the AZD1222 COVID-19 vaccine.

A remark on this clone: The junction departs from the called germline gene at one end, perhaps through a read error. The chain links TRBV10-3 to TRBJ2-5, with D possibly TRBD1 on 6 matching bases. Germline-derived CDR1 and CDR2 are ENHRY and SYGVKD. The CDR3 spans 15 residues. CDR3 coding DNA: TGTGCCATCAGTGAAACAGGGATGCCAAGAGAGGCCCAGTACTTC. Translating gives CAISETGMPREAQYF.

The chain is built from TRBV7-2 and TRBJ1-2; D is unresolved. CDR1 and CDR2 (germline): SGHTA, FQGNSA. The CDR3 covers 12 residues. The V and J ends lost 5 bases and 8 bases respectively, with 12 bases between them. CDR3 residues: CASSVYIGGYTF. Here the CDR3 DNA reads TGTGCCAGCAGCGTCTACATCGGAGGCTACACCTTC.

The gene calls are TRBV5-1 and TRBJ1-5; 10 bases are shared with TRBD1. This CDR3 spans 16 amino acids. Unmatched junction bases numbered 6, after V lost 2 bases and J lost 4 bases. CDR1 and CDR2 from the germline V gene are SGHRS and YFSETQ. The CDR3 DNA reads TGCGCCAGCAGCTTAGGGGACAGGGGCTTAAATCAGCCCCAGCATTTT. The encoded protein is CASSLGDRGLNQPQHF.

V and J are TRBV5-5 and TRBJ1-1; TRBD1 matches at 8 bases. Germline V gives CDR1 SGHKS, CDR2 YYEKEE (reference sequence). CDR3 length: 12 amino acids. The trim removed 1 base at V and 13 bases at J, leaving 6 bases unmatched. The CDR3: CASSLSTGVGFF. In DNA form, the CDR3 reads TGTGCCAGCAGCTTGTCGACAGGGGTGGGTTTCTTT. Together with reference TRBV5-5 and TRBJ1-1, the CDR3 gives the full variable domain: DAGVTQSPTHLIKTRGQQVTLRCSPISGHKSVSWYQQVLGQGPQFIFQYYEKEERGRGNFPDRFSARQFPNYSSELNVNALLLGDSALYLCASSLSTGVGFFGQGTRLTVV.

In this sample, this clone turned up once. The rearrangement links TRBV12-5 to TRBJ1-5; D remains ambiguous. The CDR3 extends over 12 amino acids. Germline values: CDR1 LGHNT, CDR2 FRNRAP. V shed 3 bases and J shed 4 bases, with 4 bases lying between them. The CDR3 is CASGLGNQPQHF. CDR3 DNA sequence: TGTGCTAGTGGTTTAGGTAATCAGCCCCAGCATTTT.

This chain connects TRBV27 to TRBJ2-7, with D unresolved. This CDR3 is built from 15 residues. Between the trimmed V and J ends, which lost 5 bases and 3 bases, there was a span of 17 bases. Germline V lookup: CDR1 MNHEY, CDR2 SMNVEV (reference sequence). CDR3 sequence: CASSPQLTNFYEQYF. CDR3 nucleotide sequence: TGTGCCAGCAGTCCACAACTGACAAATTTCTACGAGCAGTACTTC.

The chain couples TRBV2 to TRBJ1-2; the match to TRBD1 covers 8 bases. V was clipped by 6 bases and J by 4 bases; unmatched bases: 4. The CDR3 runs to 13 residues. CDR1 and CDR2 from the germline V gene are SNHLY and FYNNEI. DNA of the CDR3: TGTGCCAGCAGCGAGGACAGGGTCTATGGCTACACCTTC. Translated: CASSEDRVYGYTF.

This chain joins TRBV7-9 and TRBJ1-4, with 10 bases identical to TRBD1. V lost 5 bases, J lost 7 bases, and 4 bases stayed unmatched. CDR3 length: 14 residues. CDR1 SEHNR and CDR2 FQNEAQ come from the germline V gene (reference sequence). The CDR3 loop is CASSTGQGPEKLFF. The CDR3 DNA is TGTGCCAGCAGCACGGGACAGGGGCCTGAAAAACTGTTTTTT.

For the CDR3, the DNA is TGTGCCAGCAGCCTTCGGACAGGGGGTTACACCATATATTTT. It codes for CASSLRTGGYTIYF. This chain links TRBV3-1 (or the pseudogene TRBV3-2) with TRBJ1-3; TRBD1 matches 10 bases. V was clipped by 4 bases and J by 8 bases; unmatched bases: 5. The CDR3 has 14 amino acids. Germline V gene lookup returns CDR1 LGHDT and CDR2 YNNKEL (reference sequence).

Comments on this clone: The same CDR3 arises from other DNA sequences in this sample as well. The CDR3 is CASRPTGYTEAFF. The DNA of the CDR3 is TGTGCCAGCAGACCGACAGGGTACACTGAAGCTTTCTTT. The chain employs TRBV12-3 or TRBV12-4 and TRBJ1-1, with TRBD1 identical over 7 bases. CDR3 length: 13 amino acids. V trimming: 6 bases; J trimming: 3 bases; junction bases outside the gene matches: 4.